This entry is about one TCR beta chain. This table comes from immunoSEQ multiplex PCR, and its TCRdb copy is limited to in-frame clones, with some not included. Here the sample spans 40,000 to 65,000 clones, 70% to 85% being singletons. This specimen belongs to a study of T cell responses to AZD1222 COVID-19 vaccine. The sequenced sample was peripheral blood, obtained on day 0 of AZD1222 vaccination. The TCR was taken from an adult in good health.

Written as DNA, the CDR3 is TGCGCCAGCAGCCTCCCCCTCAGGGGCTCGAACTATGGCTACACCTTC. It yields the protein CASSLPLRGSNYGYTF. The chain employs TRBV4-1 and TRBJ1-2; weak D call: TRBD1 (6 bases). Per germline, CDR1 MGHRA and CDR2 YSYEKL. Trimming stripped 4 bases from V and 2 bases from J, with 17 bases between. The CDR3 totals 16 residues.